This T cell receptor (beta chain) originates from a study of blood T cell repertoires in COVID-19. CDR3 size: 14 residues. Trimming took 8 bases from V and 5 from J; bases not matched to a gene: 11. CDR1 is MDHEN, CDR2 SYDVKM, per germline. Libraries were prepared by immunoSEQ multiplex PCR; TCRdb keeps only in-frame clonotypes and omits some of them. Of some 160,000 clones listed, 88% are singletons. This sequence was found in a woman in her 50s who had recovered from COVID-19. Sample: PBMCs or T cells enriched from blood (not recorded which). The chain carries TRBV28 and TRBJ1-1, with 7 bases lining up with TRBD1. The CDR3 coding sequence is TGTGCCAGCTTTGCCGGGACAGCTGAAACTGAAGCTTTCTTT. This encodes CASFAGTAETEAFF.